The rows below give T cell receptor beta chains drawn from one sample of a study of CD8 T cells in Susac syndrome. TCRdb reprocessed the immunoSEQ multiplex PCR reads with MiXCR, giving one entry per CDR3 protein. The table includes some 110,000 distinct CDR3 sequences, approximately 93% detected once. Sequenced input: CD8+ T cells from PBMCs. The receptors derive from a human donor with multiple sclerosis. Both conserved end residues are part of each CDR3. Each record gives: clone size, D gene, V gene, J gene, CDR3 protein, CDR3 DNA. D genes are given only for firm matches. Size values are once, few and many counts, or a class for expanded clones, and some rows have none.

.	.	TRBV6-5	TRBJ1-3	CASSYSSNPRSGAGNTIYF	TGTGCCAGCAGTTACTCCTCGAATCCCCGTTCAGGGGCTGGAAACACCATATATTTT
.	.	TRBV5-1	TRBJ2-5	CASSPVEGPNKETQYF	TGCGCCAGCAGCCCGGTTGAGGGTCCCAACAAAGAGACCCAGTACTTC
once	.	TRBV15	TRBJ1-5	CATSRDRGRNQPQHF	TGTGCCACCAGCAGAGATCGGGGTCGGAATCAGCCCCAGCATTTT
.	TRBD1	TRBV6-5	TRBJ2-1	CASSYAGQGGGGQFF	TGTGCCAGCAGTTACGCCGGACAGGGTGGTGGAGGGCAGTTCTTC
.	.	TRBV19	TRBJ1-5	CASTPGHARDGNQPQHF	TGTGCCAGTACCCCCGGGCACGCCCGGGATGGCAATCAGCCCCAGCATTTT
.	.	TRBV9	TRBJ2-4	CASSVDGRYNIQYF	TGTGCCAGCAGCGTAGACGGCAGATACAACATTCAGTACTTC
.	TRBD1	TRBV6-1	TRBJ1-6	CASSERDRGRSNSPLHF	TGTGCCAGCAGTGAACGGGACAGGGGGCGATCCAATTCACCCCTCCACTTT
.	.	TRBV7-2	TRBJ1-1	CASSLNSFKANTEAFF	TGTGCCAGCAGCTTAAATTCGTTTAAGGCGAACACTGAAGCTTTCTTT
.	.	TRBV3-1	TRBJ1-2	CASSHGTPGSYGYTF	TGTGCCAGCAGCCATGGGACTCCGGGAAGCTATGGCTACACCTTC
.	.	TRBV30	TRBJ1-2	CAQNEGGAENF	TGTGCCCAGAATGAGGGTGGGGCAGAGAACTTC
.	.	TRBV9	TRBJ2-2	CASSEPPWTINTGELFF	TGTGCCAGCAGCGAGCCCCCTTGGACCATAAACACCGGGGAGCTGTTTTTT
once	.	TRBV4-1	TRBJ1-1	CASSRESSTEAFF	TGCGCCAGCAGCCGTGAATCCTCGACTGAAGCTTTCTTT
once	.	TRBV7-8	TRBJ1-1	CASSPRGEHTEAFF	TGTGCCAGCAGCCCTAGAGGTGAACACACTGAAGCTTTCTTT
.	TRBD1	TRBV20-1	TRBJ1-5	CSARRRDRGGQPQHF	TGCAGTGCTAGACGCCGGGACAGGGGTGGCCAGCCCCAGCATTTT
many	TRBD1	TRBV5-1	TRBJ1-2	CASSLVVGQPRNGYTF	TGCGCCAGCAGCTTGGTAGTGGGACAGCCAAGGAATGGCTACACCTTC
.	.	TRBV7-9	TRBJ2-2	CASPSGEGDPRPGELFF	TGTGCCAGCCCCTCCGGGGAAGGGGATCCACGCCCCGGGGAGCTGTTTTTT
.	.	TRBV14	TRBJ2-7	CASSQVGTTYYEQYF	TGTGCCAGCAGCCAAGTGGGGACCACCTACTACGAGCAGTACTTC
.	.	TRBV29-1	TRBJ2-1	CSVERRAGYEQFF	TGCAGCGTTGAAAGGCGGGCTGGATATGAGCAGTTCTTC
.	.	TRBV15	TRBJ2-3	CATRQDRTDTQYF	TGTGCCACCAGACAGGACCGCACAGATACGCAGTATTTT
.	TRBD2	TRBV6-1	TRBJ2-1	CASRDSGRADNEQFF	TGTGCCAGCAGGGATAGCGGGAGGGCCGACAATGAGCAGTTCTTC
.	TRBD1	TRBV6-5	TRBJ1-1	CASSYRPGQRNTEAFF	TGTGCCAGCAGTTACAGACCGGGACAGAGGAACACTGAAGCTTTCTTT
few	TRBD2	TRBV29-1	TRBJ2-1	CSVREASGIFAWEQFF	TGCAGCGTTAGAGAGGCTAGCGGGATTTTTGCTTGGGAGCAGTTCTTC
once	TRBD2	TRBV7-3	TRBJ2-3	CASSLGGTRADTQYF	TGTGCCAGCAGCTTAGGGGGGACTAGGGCAGATACGCAGTATTTT
.	TRBD1	TRBV12-5	TRBJ2-4	CASCRGAKNIQYF	TGTGCTAGTTGCAGGGGGGCCAAAAACATTCAGTACTTC
.	.	TRBV27	TRBJ1-2	CASSSFPRVNYGYTF	TGTGCCAGCAGCTCTTTTCCTAGGGTTAACTATGGCTACACCTTC
.	.	TRBV9	TRBJ1-5	CASSEEGKAQPQHF	TGTGCCAGCAGCGAGGAGGGAAAGGCTCAGCCCCAGCATTTT